The source of this T cell receptor beta chain is a study of T cell repertoires and HLA-DP antigens. Study overall: DNA input averaged approximately 240 ng in sorted CD137+CD4+ and roughly 1.2 ug in pre-culture CD4+. Broader study findings: Against one allele, clones undetected before culture averaged approximately 35%; against the other, approximately 51%.

The data were produced by immunoSEQ multiplex PCR, yet TCRdb's version contains in-frame clones alone and is incomplete. The table includes fewer than 75,000 clones, 80% detected once. Remarks on this clone: Its antigen remains unknown.

This CDR3 comprises 14 residues. V lost 1 base and J lost 0, with 5 bases in between. CDR1 LNHDA and CDR2 SQIVND come from the germline V gene (reference sequence). This receptor was obtained from a man between 60 and 70 years old in good health and CMV-seronegative. This chain links TRBV19 with TRBJ2-3; no clear D. Sequencing input: CD4+ T cells from PBMCs. CDR3 coding DNA: TGTGCCAGTAGTATAGCACGGAGCACAGATACGCAGTATTTT. Encoded protein: CASSIARSTDTQYF.